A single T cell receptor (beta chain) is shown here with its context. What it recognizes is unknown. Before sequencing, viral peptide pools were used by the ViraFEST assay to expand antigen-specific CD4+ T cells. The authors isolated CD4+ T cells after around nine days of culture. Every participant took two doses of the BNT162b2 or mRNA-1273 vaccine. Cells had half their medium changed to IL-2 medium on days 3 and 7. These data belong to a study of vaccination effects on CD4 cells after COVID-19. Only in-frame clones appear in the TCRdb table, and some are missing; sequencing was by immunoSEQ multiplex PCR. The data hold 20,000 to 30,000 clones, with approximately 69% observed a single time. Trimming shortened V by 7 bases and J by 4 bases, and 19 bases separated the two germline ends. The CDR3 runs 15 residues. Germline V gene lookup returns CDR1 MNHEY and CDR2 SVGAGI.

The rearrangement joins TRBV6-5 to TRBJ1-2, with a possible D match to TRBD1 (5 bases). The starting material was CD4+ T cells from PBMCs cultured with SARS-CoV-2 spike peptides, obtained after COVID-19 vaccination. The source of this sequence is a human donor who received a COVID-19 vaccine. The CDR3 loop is CASTPIGAGSYGYTF. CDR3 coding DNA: TGTGCCAGCACCCCCATCGGGGCAGGCTCCTATGGCTACACCTTC.